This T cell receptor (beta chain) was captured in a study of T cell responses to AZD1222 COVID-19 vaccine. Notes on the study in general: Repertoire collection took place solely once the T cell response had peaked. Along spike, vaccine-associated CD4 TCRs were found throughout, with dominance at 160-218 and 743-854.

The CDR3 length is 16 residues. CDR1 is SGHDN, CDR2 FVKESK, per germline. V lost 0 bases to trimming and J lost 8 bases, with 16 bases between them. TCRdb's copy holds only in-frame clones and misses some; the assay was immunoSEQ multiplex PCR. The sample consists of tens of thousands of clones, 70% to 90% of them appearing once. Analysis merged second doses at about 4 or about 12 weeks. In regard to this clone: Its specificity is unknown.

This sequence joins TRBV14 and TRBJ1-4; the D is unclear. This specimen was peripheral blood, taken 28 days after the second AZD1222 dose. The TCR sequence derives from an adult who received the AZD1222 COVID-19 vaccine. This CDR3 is CASSQDQPGLGEKLFF. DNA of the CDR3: TGTGCCAGCAGCCAAGACCAACCGGGCCTGGGGGAAAAACTGTTTTTT.